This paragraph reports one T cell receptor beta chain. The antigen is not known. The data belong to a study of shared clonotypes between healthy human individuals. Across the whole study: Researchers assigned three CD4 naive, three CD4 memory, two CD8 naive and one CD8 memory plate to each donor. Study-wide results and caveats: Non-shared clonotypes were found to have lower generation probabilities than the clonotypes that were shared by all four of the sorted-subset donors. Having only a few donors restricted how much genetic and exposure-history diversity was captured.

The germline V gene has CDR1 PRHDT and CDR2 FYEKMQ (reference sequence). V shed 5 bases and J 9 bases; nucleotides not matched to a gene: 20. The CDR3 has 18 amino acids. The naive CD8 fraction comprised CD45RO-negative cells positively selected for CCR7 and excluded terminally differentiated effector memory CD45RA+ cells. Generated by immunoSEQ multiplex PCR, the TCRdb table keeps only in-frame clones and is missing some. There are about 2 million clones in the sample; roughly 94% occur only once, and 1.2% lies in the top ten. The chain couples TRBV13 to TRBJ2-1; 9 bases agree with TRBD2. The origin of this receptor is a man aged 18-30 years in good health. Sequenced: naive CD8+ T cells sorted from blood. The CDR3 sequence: CASSPNIAGVGAFFEQFF. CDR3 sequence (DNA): TGTGCCAGCAGCCCGAACATAGCGGGAGTTGGGGCCTTTTTTGAGCAGTTCTTC.